Listed below are T cell receptor beta chains from one sample, sequenced in a study of blood T cell repertoires in COVID-19. Sequencing was performed with immunoSEQ multiplex PCR; in TCRdb, only in-frame clones are kept and a portion is missing. The data hold 300,000 to 400,000 clones, with 85% to 90% observed a single time. The sequenced material came from peripheral blood. All receptors derive from a woman aged 30 to 39 with COVID-19, enrolled during active disease. Each CDR3 is given without its conserved first and last residue.

CDR3 length	V gene	CDR3 protein
14	TRBV30	AWSQTGQGGTGELF
13	TRBV6-5	AIEDRVGSYNEQF
15	TRBV5-1	ASSLGPSGQGVRKLF
13	TRBV5-5	ASTRGLNSGNTIY
12	TRBV28	ASTPLGGQETQY
14	TRBV7-9	ASSPSDNGRIDEQF
15	TRBV6-2/TRBV6-3	ASSSRGVTDGANVLT
9	TRBV3-1/TRBV3-2	ASSHRDEAF
13	TRBV20-1	SASNPTSAPDTQY
14	TRBV3-1/TRBV3-2	ASSQRRRNPGGEAF
14	TRBV6-4	ASSDSMVTSVDEQF
11	TRBV29-1	SVEMVSQGEAF
11	TRBV10-3	AMQAQLSYEQY
11	TRBV29-1	RGGGDREGGYT
13	TRBV6-5	ASSAGTGVYNEQF
10	TRBV2	ASSAQGGELF
13	TRBV7-2	ASSFPGLRGNTIY
13	TRBV2	ASSETSVSTGELF
11	TRBV29-1	SAHSGPYNEQF
12	TRBV27	ASKREGGLYGYT
12	TRBV5-6	ASSASRFLETQY
12	TRBV11-2	ASSLAYPSGGYT
13	TRBV6-2/TRBV6-3	ASSLSGGLNQPQH
13	TRBV18	ASSPPSAGGYEQY
12	TRBV9	ASSGGLSTDTQY
14	TRBV5-1	ASSLEAGRAGGTQY
13	TRBV5-1	ASSLGTVNTGELF
9	TRBV30	ACGANTEAF
11	TRBV10-1	ASSWGQGAEAF
10	TRBV29-1	SVDLAYNEQF
14	TRBV3-1/TRBV3-2	ASSPGGRALADTQY
13	TRBV7-2	ASSGAGGNYNEQF